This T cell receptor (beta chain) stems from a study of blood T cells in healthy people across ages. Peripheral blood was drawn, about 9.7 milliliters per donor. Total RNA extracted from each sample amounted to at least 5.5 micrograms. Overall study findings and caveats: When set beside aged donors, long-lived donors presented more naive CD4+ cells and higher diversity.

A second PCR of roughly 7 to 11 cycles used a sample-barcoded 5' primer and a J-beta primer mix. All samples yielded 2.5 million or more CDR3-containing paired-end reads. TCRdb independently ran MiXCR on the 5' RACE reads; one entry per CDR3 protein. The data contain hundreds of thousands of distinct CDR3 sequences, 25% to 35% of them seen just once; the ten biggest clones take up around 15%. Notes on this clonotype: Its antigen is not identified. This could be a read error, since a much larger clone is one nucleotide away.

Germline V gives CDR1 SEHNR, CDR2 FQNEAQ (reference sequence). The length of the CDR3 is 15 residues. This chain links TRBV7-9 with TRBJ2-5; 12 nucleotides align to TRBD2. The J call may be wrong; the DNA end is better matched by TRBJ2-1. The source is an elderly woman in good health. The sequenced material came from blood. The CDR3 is CASSTGLAGQETQFF. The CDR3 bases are TGTGCCAGCAGCACCGGACTAGCGGGGCAAGAGACCCAGTTCTTC.